This TCR beta chain was retrieved from a study of cytomegalovirus exposure and HLA in healthy donors. Study results and limitations: Exclusion applied to some V segments, including TRBV6-2 and TRBV6-3, as they were indistinguishable.

Points on this clone: Its antigen remains unknown.

Primers for the PCR totalled 60 Vbeta and 13 Jbeta. Authors' methods: Some 11 million shared chains were among the about 80 million unique TCR beta chains that a later analysis counted. Produced via immunoSEQ multiplex PCR; TCRdb's table is partial and in-frame only. V and J calls and clone size come straight from that table; D and trimming were deduced from the DNA. The table records over 100,000 clones, approximately 82% of them present only once. The trim removed 7 bases at V and 2 bases at J, leaving 5 bases unmatched. The germline V gene has CDR1 SNHLY and CDR2 FYNNEI. The CDR3 covers 14 residues.

This rearrangement joins TRBV2 to TRBJ2-3; 8 bases are a match to TRBD2. Sequencing was done on a sample of PBMCs. This clonotype was obtained from a female donor in good health and CMV-seronegative. The CDR3 DNA reads as TGTGCCAGCAATGGACTAGCCGCCACAGATACGCAGTATTTT. Protein: CASNGLAATDTQYF.